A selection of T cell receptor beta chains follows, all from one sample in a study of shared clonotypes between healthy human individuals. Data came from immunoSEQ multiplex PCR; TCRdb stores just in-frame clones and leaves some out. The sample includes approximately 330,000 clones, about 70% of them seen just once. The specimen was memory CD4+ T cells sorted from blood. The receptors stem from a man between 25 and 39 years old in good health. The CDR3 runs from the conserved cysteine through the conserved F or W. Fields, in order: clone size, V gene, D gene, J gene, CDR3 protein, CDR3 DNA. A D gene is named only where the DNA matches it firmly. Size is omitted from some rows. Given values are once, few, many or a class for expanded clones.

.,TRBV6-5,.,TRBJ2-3,CASSLSPDTQYF,TGTGCCAGCAGCCTCTCCCCAGATACGCAGTATTTT
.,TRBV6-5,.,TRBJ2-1,CASSFVPGSYNEQFF,TGTGCCAGCAGTTTTGTCCCAGGCTCCTACAATGAGCAGTTCTTC
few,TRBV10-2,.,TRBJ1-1,CASILSPGTNTEAFF,TGCGCCAGCATCCTATCCCCAGGAACGAACACTGAAGCTTTCTTT
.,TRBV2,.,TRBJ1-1,CASSDVGENTEAFF,TGTGCCAGCAGTGATGTTGGAGAGAACACTGAAGCTTTCTTT
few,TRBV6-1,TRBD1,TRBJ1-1,CASAGTGGAGTEAFF,TGTGCCAGCGCTGGGACAGGGGGCGCGGGAACTGAAGCTTTCTTT
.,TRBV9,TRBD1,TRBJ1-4,CASSAGQATNEKLFF,TGTGCCAGCAGCGCAGGACAGGCAACTAATGAAAAACTGTTTTTT
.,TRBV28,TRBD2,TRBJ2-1,CASSSGTYNEQFF,TGTGCCAGCTCCAGCGGGACCTACAATGAGCAGTTCTTC
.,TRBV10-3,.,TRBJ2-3,CAISEPPWKSTDTQYF,TGTGCCATCAGTGAGCCCCCTTGGAAAAGCACAGATACGCAGTATTTT
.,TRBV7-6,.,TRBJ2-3,CASSYYPSDTQYF,TGTGCCAGCAGCTACTACCCGTCCGATACGCAGTATTTT
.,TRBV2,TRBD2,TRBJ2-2,CASRQGLAGLTGELFF,TGTGCCAGCAGACAGGGACTAGCGGGACTTACCGGGGAGCTGTTTTTT
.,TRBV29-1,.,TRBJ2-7,CSVVQELPYEQYF,TGCAGCGTTGTACAGGAATTACCCTACGAGCAGTACTTC
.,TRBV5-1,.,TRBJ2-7,CASSLDPRAGIRGQYF,TGCGCCAGCAGCTTGGACCCCCGGGCGGGGATCCGGGGGCAGTACTTC
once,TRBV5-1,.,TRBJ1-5,CASSLGEHQPQHF,TGCGCCAGCAGTTTGGGGGAACATCAGCCCCAGCATTTT
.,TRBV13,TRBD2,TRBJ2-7,CASSPDGLASSYEQYF,TGTGCCAGCAGCCCCGACGGACTAGCTAGCTCCTACGAGCAGTACTTC
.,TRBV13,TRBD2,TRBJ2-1,CASREGLAYNEQFF,TGTGCCAGCAGGGAGGGACTAGCTTACAATGAGCAGTTCTTC
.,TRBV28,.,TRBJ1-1,CASSSQGKTEAFF,TGTGCCAGCAGTTCCCAGGGGAAAACTGAAGCTTTCTTT
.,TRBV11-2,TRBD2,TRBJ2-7,CASRRAGAYEQYF,TGTGCCAGCAGGAGAGCGGGAGCCTACGAGCAGTACTTC
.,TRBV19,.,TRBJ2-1,CASSIGTQGSWEQFF,TGTGCCAGTAGTATTGGGACTCAGGGTTCTTGGGAGCAGTTCTTC
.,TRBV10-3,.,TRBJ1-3,CAISEAGVSGNTIYF,TGTGCCATCAGTGAGGCAGGGGTTTCGGGAAACACCATATATTTT
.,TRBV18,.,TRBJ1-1,CASSPQGVGNTEAFF,TGTGCCAGCTCCCCACAAGGGGTTGGGAACACTGAAGCTTTCTTT
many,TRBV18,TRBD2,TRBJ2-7,CASSRRPGSGNSYEQYF,TGTGCCAGCTCACGAAGACCAGGAAGCGGGAATAGTTACGAGCAGTACTTC
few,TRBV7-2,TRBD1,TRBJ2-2,CASSFRQGARTGELFF,TGTGCCAGCAGCTTCCGACAGGGGGCCCGCACCGGGGAGCTGTTTTTT
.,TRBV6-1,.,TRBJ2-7,CASREHPGSYEQYF,TGTGCCAGCAGGGAACACCCGGGATCCTACGAGCAGTACTTC
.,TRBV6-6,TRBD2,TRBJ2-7,CATRLAGGSFSYEQYF,TGTGCCACCCGACTAGCGGGAGGGTCCTTTTCCTACGAGCAGTACTTC
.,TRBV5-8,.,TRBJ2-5,CASSVQSWETQYF,TGTGCCAGCAGCGTACAGTCCTGGGAGACCCAGTACTTC
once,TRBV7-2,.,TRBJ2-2,CASSLQPKMQGELFF,TGTGCCAGCAGCTTACAGCCTAAAATGCAGGGGGAGCTGTTTTTT
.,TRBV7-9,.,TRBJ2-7,CASSGLLGTGSSYEQYF,TGTGCCAGCAGCGGTCTTCTCGGGACGGGGAGCTCCTACGAGCAGTACTTC